The rows below give T cell receptor beta chains drawn from one sample of a study of T cells after yellow fever vaccination. TCRdb reprocessed the 5' RACE reads via MiXCR and lists one record per CDR3 protein. The repertoire holds 450,000 to 550,000 distinct CDR3 sequences, with roughly a fifth as singletons. This sample comprised PBMCs, obtained roughly 20 days after the first yellow fever vaccination. These receptors all come from a man between 18 and 35 years old who received the YFV17D yellow fever vaccine. The CDR3 runs from the conserved cysteine through the conserved F or W. A D gene is named only where the DNA matches it firmly. The listing skips clone size in some rows; elsewhere it reads once, few, many or a size class.

J: TRBJ2-2; D: NA; V: TRBV20-1; size: few; DNA: TGCAGTGCTAGAGATCAAAGAGCAGCGAACACCGGGGAGCTGTTTTTT; CDR3: CSARDQRAANTGELFF
J: TRBJ2-3; D: NA; V: TRBV7-2; size: NA; DNA: TGTGCCAGCAGCCAACCCAGGGGCGGAGATACGCAGTATTTT; CDR3: CASSQPRGGDTQYF
J: TRBJ1-5; D: TRBD1; V: TRBV10-3; size: many; DNA: TGTGCCATCAGTGAGGCGGACAGGGGCCCCCGGGAGCCCCAGCATTTT; CDR3: CAISEADRGPREPQHF
J: TRBJ1-1; D: TRBD1; V: TRBV12-3/TRBV12-4; size: NA; DNA: TGTGCCAGCAGTTTCGGGAGGGGGCGTGAAGCTTTCTTT; CDR3: CASSFGRGREAFF
J: TRBJ1-2; D: TRBD1; V: TRBV5-1; size: few; DNA: TGCGCCAGCAGCTACCGGGACAGGGTCGTGGGCGAGGGCTACACCTTC; CDR3: CASSYRDRVVGEGYTF
J: TRBJ2-1; D: NA; V: TRBV5-1; size: NA; DNA: TGCGCCAGCAGCTACCGACGGGGCTCCTACAATGAGCAGTTCTTC; CDR3: CASSYRRGSYNEQFF
J: TRBJ2-3; D: NA; V: TRBV7-3; size: few; DNA: TGTGCCAGCAGCTACAGCCCGGACAGAGACACAGATACGCAGTATTTT; CDR3: CASSYSPDRDTDTQYF
J: TRBJ2-7; D: NA; V: TRBV5-1; size: few; DNA: TGCGCCAGCAGCCGGGAACAAGGGGTCTACGAGCAGTACTTC; CDR3: CASSREQGVYEQYF
J: TRBJ2-3; D: TRBD2; V: TRBV24-1; size: few; DNA: TGTGCCACCAGGTCTAGCGGGGGGGCCCCAGATACGCAGTATTTT; CDR3: CATRSSGGAPDTQYF
J: TRBJ2-3; D: NA; V: TRBV10-3; size: NA; DNA: TGTGCCATCAGTGAGTCGTCCAGCTATACCTCCACAGATACGCAGTATTTT; CDR3: CAISESSSYTSTDTQYF
J: TRBJ1-1; D: TRBD1; V: TRBV5-1; size: NA; DNA: TGCGCCAGCAGCTTACTGGAACAGGGGGAGAACACTGAAGCTTTCTTT; CDR3: CASSLLEQGENTEAFF
J: TRBJ2-2; D: TRBD1; V: TRBV9; size: many; DNA: TGTGCCAGCAGCGTGCGACAGGGGGCGACCGGGGAGCTGTTTTTT; CDR3: CASSVRQGATGELFF
J: TRBJ2-3; D: NA; V: TRBV4-2; size: NA; DNA: TGTGCCAGCAGCCCGACGTTCGGGACGGAATTCACAGATACGCAGTATTTT; CDR3: CASSPTFGTEFTDTQYF
J: TRBJ2-6; D: TRBD1; V: TRBV29-1; size: many; DNA: TGCAGCGTTGGACTAGGACAGGGTACTTCTGGGGCCAACGTCCTGACTTTC; CDR3: CSVGLGQGTSGANVLTF
J: TRBJ2-7; D: NA; V: TRBV7-3; size: few; DNA: TGTGCCAGCAGCCCCTGGGGCGGGGTCGGCAACGAGCAGTACTTC; CDR3: CASSPWGGVGNEQYF
J: TRBJ1-1; D: NA; V: TRBV27; size: few; DNA: TGTGCCAGCAGCAATGCGGGAGGCACTGAAGCTTTCTTT; CDR3: CASSNAGGTEAFF
J: TRBJ2-3; D: TRBD2; V: TRBV6-2/TRBV6-3; size: NA; DNA: TGTGCCAGCAGTGGCTCGGGACTAGCGGACACAGATACGCAGTATTTT; CDR3: CASSGSGLADTDTQYF
J: TRBJ1-4; D: TRBD1; V: TRBV28; size: few; DNA: TGTGCCAGCAGTTTACCACAGGGGAATGAAAAACTGTTTTTT; CDR3: CASSLPQGNEKLFF
J: TRBJ2-2; D: NA; V: TRBV5-1; size: many; DNA: TGCGCCAGCAGCTACCTAGCGCCTACCGCGAACACCGGGGAGCTGTTTTTT; CDR3: CASSYLAPTANTGELFF
J: TRBJ2-1; D: NA; V: TRBV12-5; size: NA; DNA: TGTGCTAGTGGTTTGGGGGCGGGCGATGAGCAGTTCTTC; CDR3: CASGLGAGDEQFF
J: TRBJ1-6; D: NA; V: TRBV29-1; size: NA; DNA: TGCAGCGTTGAAGATCTAGGAAAGGAAAATAATTCACCCCTCCACTTT; CDR3: CSVEDLGKENNSPLHF
J: TRBJ2-1; D: TRBD1; V: TRBV7-8; size: NA; DNA: TGTGCCAGCAGACGACAGGGCTGGGGATACAATGAGCAGTTCTTC; CDR3: CASRRQGWGYNEQFF
J: TRBJ2-6; D: NA; V: TRBV11-2; size: NA; DNA: TGTGCCAGCAGTAATTTTTTGTCGCCAGGGGAGACTGGGGCCAACGTCCTGACTTTC; CDR3: CASSNFLSPGETGANVLTF